Shown below are 2 T cell receptor beta chains from a single sample sequenced in a study of OX40 agonist ivuxolimab in advanced cancers. This table comes from immunoSEQ multiplex PCR, and its TCRdb copy is limited to in-frame clones, with some not included. The table lists some 28,000 clones, 90% of them singletons, with approximately 22% in the top ten. Material: CD4+ or CD8+ T cells sorted from blood, obtained in a trial of the OX40 agonist ivuxolimab. These receptor sequences come from an adult with an advanced solid tumor such as melanoma, head and neck, liver or kidney cancer.

The rearrangement joins TRBV30 to TRBJ2-5; TRBD2 matches at 14 bases. V lost 7 bases to trimming and J lost 5 bases; unmatched junction nucleotides: 6. Per germline, CDR1 GTSNPN and CDR2 SVGIG (reference sequence). There are 14 residues in the CDR3. The DNA for the CDR3 is TGTGCCTCAGAGACTAGCGGGAGGGGGGAGACCCAGTACTTC. This encodes CASETSGRGETQYF. The full variable domain, with the rest looked up from reference TRBV30 and TRBJ2-5, is SQTIHQWPATLVQPVGSPLSLECTVEGTSNPNLYWYRQAAGRGLQLLFYSVGIGQISSEVPQNLSASRPQDRQFILSSKKLLLSDSGFYLCASETSGRGETQYFGPGTRLLVL.

The V and J genes are TRBV11-3 and TRBJ2-7, with D perhaps given as TRBD1 or TRBD2 (6 bases each). Germline CDR1 and CDR2: SGHNT and YENEEA. The CDR3 sequence is 16 residues long. The ends were cut back, 5 bases at V and 2 bases at J, with 19 bases in the middle. The CDR3, as DNA: TGTGCCAGCAGCGCGGGACACCACCAGCTAGCCTACGAGCAGTACTTC. Translation: CASSAGHHQLAYEQYF. Supplemented by reference TRBV11-3 and TRBJ2-7, the full variable domain reads EAGVVQSPRYKIIEKKQPVAFWCNPISGHNTLYWYLQNLGQGPELLIRYENEEAVDDSQLPKDRFSAERLKGVDSTLKIQPAELGDSAVYLCASSAGHHQLAYEQYFGPGTRLTVT.